The 24 T cell receptor beta chains given below trace back to one sample, sequenced in a study of control samples from healthy donors and cancer patients. The table came from immunoSEQ multiplex PCR; TCRdb's copy has only in-frame clones and leaves some out. The sample consists of about 43,000 clones, around 94% of them appearing once. Sequenced: blood. The receptors shown here come from a man aged 55 to 70 in good health.

The chain couples TRBV5-1 to TRBJ2-5, with D possibly TRBD1 on 6 matching bases. V was clipped by 0 bases and J by 3 bases, with 9 bases between them. Germline-derived CDR1 and CDR2 are SGHRS and YFSETQ. This CDR3 spans 14 amino acids. The CDR3 bases are TGCGCCAGCAGCTTGGTGGCAGGGGAAGAGACCCAGTACTTC. Encoded protein: CASSLVAGEETQYF.

V is TRBV11-2 and J is TRBJ1-5; D unclear. There are 13 residues in the CDR3. Looked up from germline, CDR1 is SGHAT and CDR2 is FQNNGV. Trimming took off 0 bases at V and 4 bases at J, with 4 bases between the two ends. The chain's CDR3 is CASSLDLNQPQHF. In DNA, the CDR3 is TGTGCCAGCAGCTTAGATCTGAATCAGCCCCAGCATTTT.

The genes are TRBV29-1 and TRBJ1-4; 8 bases map to TRBD1. CDR1 SQVTM and CDR2 ANQGSEA come from the germline V gene. The CDR3 extends over 13 amino acids. V gave up 7 bases and J gave up 7 bases; unmatched junction bases: 8. As DNA, the CDR3 is TGCAGCGGAGTCCAGGGGGCTGGTGAAAAACTGTTTTTT. This encodes CSGVQGAGEKLFF.

This rearrangement joins TRBV7-9 to TRBJ2-7; TRBD2 aligns across 7 bases. Germline CDR1 is SEHNR and CDR2 is FQNEAQ (reference sequence). J lost 6 bases, V lost 3 bases, and 5 bases had no gene match. The length of the CDR3 is 13 residues. The CDR3 sequence is CASSLGLPTEQYF. The CDR3, as DNA: TGTGCCAGCAGCTTGGGACTACCTACCGAGCAGTACTTC.

The genes are TRBV7-6 and TRBJ1-1, with D tentatively TRBD1 (5 bases). This CDR3 region has 19 residues. Germline-derived CDR1 and CDR2 are SGHVS and FNYEAQ. V lost 3 bases, J lost 1 base, and 24 bases lay in between. CDR3 nucleotides: TGTGCCAGCAGCTTTGGCCCCCCATCCGGGGCAGTACCGAACACTGAAGCTTTCTTT. It translates to CASSFGPPSGAVPNTEAFF.

The DNA for the CDR3 is TGTGCCAGCAGCTGGGGAGGGGGGGAAGAGACCCAGTACTTC. This translates into CASSWGGGEETQYF. The rearrangement links TRBV5-4 to TRBJ2-5; a weak D match, TRBD2 (7 bases). V was clipped by 3 bases and J by 3 bases, with 12 bases between them. Germline CDR1 SGHNT, CDR2 YYREEE (reference sequence). The CDR3 has 14 amino acids.

The rearrangement uses TRBV18 and TRBJ2-7; D is uncertain. Trimming removed 1 base from V and 3 bases from J, with 7 bases in between. The CDR3 runs 13 residues. Germline V gene sequence: CDR1 KGHSH, CDR2 LQKENI. CDR3 residues: CASSPLKDYEQYF. For the CDR3, the DNA is TGTGCCAGCTCACCACTAAAGGACTACGAGCAGTACTTC.

Comment on this clone: One end of the junction fails to match germline, which may point to a read error. J is TRBJ2-7 and V is TRBV4-1; the D gene is possibly TRBD2 (5 bases). The CDR3 runs to 16 residues. CDR1 and CDR2 from the germline V gene are MGHRA and YSYEKL. The CDR3 loop is CAGSQEEGSVSYEQYF. CDR3 DNA sequence: TGCGCCGGCAGCCAAGAAGAGGGCTCGGTCTCCTACGAGCAGTACTTC.

The V and J genes are TRBV3-1 (or the pseudogene TRBV3-2) and TRBJ2-7; possibly TRBD1 for D (5 bases). CDR3 length equals 13 residues. The V end lost 4 bases, the J end lost 2 bases, and 9 bases lay between the germline ends. The germline V gene encodes CDR1 LGHDT and CDR2 YNNKEL (reference sequence). The CDR3 sequence: CASSRAGPYEQYF. The CDR3 nucleotides read TGTGCCAGCAGCCGGGCAGGGCCCTACGAGCAGTACTTC.

Note on this clone: The junction differs from germline at one of its ends, possibly a read error. The J gene is TRBJ1-2, the V gene TRBV5-1; TRBD1 aligns across 11 bases. The germline CDR1 and CDR2 sequences are SGHRS and YFSETQ. CDR3 length: 14 amino acids. The CDR3 loop reads CARSLGGQGDLRTF. DNA of the CDR3: TGCGCCCGCAGCTTGGGGGGACAGGGGGACCTTAGAACCTTC.

The chain links TRBV5-1 to TRBJ1-5, with unresolved D. V was clipped by 2 bases and J by 3 bases, with 6 bases between them. Germline CDR1 reads SGHRS; CDR2 reads YFSETQ. The CDR3 runs to 13 residues. The CDR3 is CASSLGFNQPQHF. CDR3 sequence (DNA): TGCGCCAGCAGCTTAGGTTTCAATCAGCCCCAGCATTTT.

This chain connects TRBV29-1 to TRBJ2-4; TRBD1 matches at 9 bases. V shed 6 bases and J 7 bases; nucleotides not matched to a gene: 10. CDR1 is SQVTM, CDR2 ANQGSEA, per germline. The CDR3 runs to 14 residues. The CDR3 region has the DNA TGCAGCGTCTCACCACAGGGGGCAGGGAACATTCAGTACTTC. The encoded protein is CSVSPQGAGNIQYF.

The chain has TRBV5-1 and TRBJ2-1, with 7 bases aligning to TRBD2. V was pared by 4 bases and J by 7 bases, with 8 bases of the junction left unmatched. The CDR3 length is 14 residues. Germline CDR1 is SGHRS and CDR2 is YFSETQ. The CDR3 loop reads CASSGRGGANEQFF. The CDR3 DNA reads TGCGCCAGCAGCGGGAGGGGCGGGGCGAATGAGCAGTTCTTC. Filled out from reference TRBV5-1 and TRBJ2-1, the complete variable domain reads KAGVTQTPRYLIKTRGQQVTLSCSPISGHRSVSWYQQTPGQGLQFLFEYFSETQRNKGNFPGRFSGRQFSNSRSEMNVSTLELGDSALYLCASSGRGGANEQFFGPGTRLTVL.

V is TRBV9 and J is TRBJ2-7; 8 bases fit TRBD2. Germline values: CDR1 SGDLS, CDR2 YYNGEE. Trimming removed 0 bases from V and 5 bases from J; junction bases left unmatched: 10. The CDR3 consists of 16 residues. The CDR3 region has the DNA TGTGCCAGCAGCGTAGAAGGAGCGGGAGCCCTCGACGAGCAGTACTTC. It encodes CASSVEGAGALDEQYF.

This clone was picked up one time. V usage is TRBV29-1 and J usage is TRBJ1-2; D ambiguous. Germline CDR1 and CDR2: SQVTM and ANQGSEA. The CDR3 totals 12 residues. The V end lost 7 bases, the J end lost 6 bases, and 15 bases lay between the germline ends. CDR3 in amino acids: CSALSGDDGYTF. The CDR3 DNA is TGCAGCGCCTTGAGTGGCGACGATGGCTACACCTTC.

V is TRBV7-9 and J is TRBJ1-1; possible D gene TRBD1, 5 bases. Germline lookup yields CDR1 SEHNR and CDR2 FQNEAQ (reference sequence). V was shortened by 8 bases and J by 4 bases, with 17 bases between the two germline ends. The CDR3 is 14 amino acids. In nucleotides, the CDR3 is TGTGCCAGCTTATCTAGGGGACGGGGCACTGAAGCTTTCTTT. Protein: CASLSRGRGTEAFF.

The rearrangement joins TRBV29-1 to TRBJ2-7; D may be TRBD2 (5 bases). The CDR3 sequence is 13 residues long. With 0 bases removed from V and 4 bases from J, the gap between germline ends came to 10 bases. The germline V gene encodes CDR1 SQVTM and CDR2 ANQGSEA. Here the CDR3 DNA reads TGCAGCGTTGAAGACATCGGGGTGTACGAGCAGTACTTC. This codes for CSVEDIGVYEQYF.

This chain joins TRBV11-3 and TRBJ1-4; D possibly corresponds to TRBD1 (5 bases). The ends were cut back, 1 base at V and 3 bases at J, with 9 bases in the middle. The CDR3 extends over 15 amino acids. Looked up from germline, CDR1 is SGHNT and CDR2 is YENEEA. The CDR3 protein is CASSLGRGANEKLFF. The CDR3 DNA is TGTGCCAGCAGCTTAGGACGGGGGGCTAATGAAAAACTGTTTTTT.

The gene calls are TRBV6-2 or TRBV6-3 and TRBJ1-2; weak D call: TRBD1 (5 bases). The germline CDR1 and CDR2 sequences are MNHEY and SVGEGT. The CDR3 loop spans 15 amino acids. V was clipped by 5 bases and J by 4 bases, with 17 bases between them. Here the CDR3 reads CASSLYQGPGYGYTF. The DNA for the CDR3 is TGTGCCAGCAGTCTTTATCAGGGACCGGGCTATGGCTACACCTTC.

This clone was observed a few times. V and J are TRBV30 and TRBJ1-5; 9 bases agree with TRBD1. This CDR3 contains 14 residues. The germline gives CDR1 GTSNPN, CDR2 SVGIG (reference sequence). The junction had 3 bases not matched to a gene; V was cut back by 2 bases and J by 4 bases. CDR3 sequence (DNA): TGTGCCTGGAGTCCAGGACAGGGGAATCAGCCCCAGCATTTT. Translated, it gives CAWSPGQGNQPQHF.

This chain links TRBV30 with TRBJ1-6; D not certain. CDR1 is GTSNPN and CDR2 is SVGIG in the germline V gene (reference sequence). This CDR3 contains 16 residues. Trimming removed 0 bases at V and 5 bases at J, with 14 bases between. This CDR3 is CAWSVIWARDNSPLHF. The CDR3 DNA is TGTGCCTGGAGTGTAATCTGGGCAAGGGATAATTCACCCCTCCACTTT.

The rearrangement joins TRBV30 to TRBJ2-5; the D gene is possibly TRBD2 (6 bases). Germline V CDR1 and CDR2: GTSNPN, SVGIG (reference sequence). CDR3 length: 13 amino acids. V lost 3 bases and J lost 3, with 11 bases in between. CDR3 region: CAWRASEKETQYF. In DNA form, the CDR3 reads TGTGCCTGGAGGGCTAGCGAAAAAGAGACCCAGTACTTC.

The chain combines TRBV6-5 with TRBJ2-3, with D hard to call. Trimming shortened V by 4 bases and J by 5 bases, and 4 bases separated the two germline ends. CDR1 and CDR2 from the germline V gene are MNHEY and SVGAGI. The CDR3 is made up of 11 amino acids. This chain's CDR3 is CASSSIDTQYF. CDR3 coding DNA: TGTGCCAGCAGTTCTATAGATACGCAGTATTTT.

V gene TRBV3-1 (or the pseudogene TRBV3-2) combines with J gene TRBJ2-3, with D possibly TRBD2 on 5 matching bases. This CDR3 region has 17 residues. Germline CDR1 reads LGHDT; CDR2 reads YNNKEL (reference sequence). Trimming left V 0 bases short and J 0 bases short, with 13 bases between. CDR3 region: CASSQDPVGVSTDTQYF. The CDR3 nucleotides read TGTGCCAGCAGCCAAGATCCGGTGGGAGTTAGCACAGATACGCAGTATTTT.